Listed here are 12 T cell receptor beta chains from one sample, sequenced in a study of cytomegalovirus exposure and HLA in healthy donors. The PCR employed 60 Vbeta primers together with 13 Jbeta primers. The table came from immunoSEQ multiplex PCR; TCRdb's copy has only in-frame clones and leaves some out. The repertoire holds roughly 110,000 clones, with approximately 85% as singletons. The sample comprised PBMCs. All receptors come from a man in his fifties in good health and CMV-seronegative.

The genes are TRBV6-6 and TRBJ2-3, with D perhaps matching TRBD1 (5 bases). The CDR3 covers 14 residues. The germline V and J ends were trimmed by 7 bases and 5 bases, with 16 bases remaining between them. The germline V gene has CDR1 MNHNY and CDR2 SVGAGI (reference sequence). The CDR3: CASKTGAQGDTQYF. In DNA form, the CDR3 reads TGTGCCAGCAAAACCGGAGCTCAGGGAGATACGCAGTATTTT.

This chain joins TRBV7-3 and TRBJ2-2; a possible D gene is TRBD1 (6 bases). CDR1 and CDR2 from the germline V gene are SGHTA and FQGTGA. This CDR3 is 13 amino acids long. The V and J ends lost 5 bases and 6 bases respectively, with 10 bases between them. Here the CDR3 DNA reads TGTGCCAGCAGCCGGACAGTTCCCGGGGAGCTGTTTTTT. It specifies CASSRTVPGELFF.

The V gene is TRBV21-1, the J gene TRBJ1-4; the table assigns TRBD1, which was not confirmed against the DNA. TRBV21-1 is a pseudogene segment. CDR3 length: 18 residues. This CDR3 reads CASSNVGRRAATNEKLFF. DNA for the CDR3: TGTGCCAGCAGCAACGTGGGGCGTAGGGCGGCAACTAATGAAAAACTGTTTTTT.

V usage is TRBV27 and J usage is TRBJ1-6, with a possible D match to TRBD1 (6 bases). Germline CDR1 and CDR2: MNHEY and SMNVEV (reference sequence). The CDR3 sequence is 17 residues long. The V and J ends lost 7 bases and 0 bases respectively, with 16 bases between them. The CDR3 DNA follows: TGTGCCAGCACCACCGGACAGACTCTCTCCTATAATTCACCCCTCCACTTT. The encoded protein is CASTTGQTLSYNSPLHF.

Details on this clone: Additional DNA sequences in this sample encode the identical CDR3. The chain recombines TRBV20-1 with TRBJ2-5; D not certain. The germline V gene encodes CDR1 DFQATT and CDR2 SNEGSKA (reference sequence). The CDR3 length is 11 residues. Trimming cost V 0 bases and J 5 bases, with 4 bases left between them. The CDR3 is CSARDRETQYF. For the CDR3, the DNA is TGCAGTGCTAGAGATCGGGAGACCCAGTACTTC.

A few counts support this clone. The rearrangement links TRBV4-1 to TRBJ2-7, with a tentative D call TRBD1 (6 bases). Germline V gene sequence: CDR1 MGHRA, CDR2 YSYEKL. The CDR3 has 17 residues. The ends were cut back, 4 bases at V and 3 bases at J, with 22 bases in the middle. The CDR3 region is CASSLQIHTGSIYEQYV. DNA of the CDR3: TGCGCCAGCAGCCTCCAAATCCACACAGGGTCCATCTACGAGCAGTACGTC.

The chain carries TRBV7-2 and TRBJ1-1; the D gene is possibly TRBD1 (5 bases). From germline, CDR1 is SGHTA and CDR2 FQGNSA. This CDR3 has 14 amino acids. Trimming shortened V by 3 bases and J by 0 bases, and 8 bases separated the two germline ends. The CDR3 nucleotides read TGTGCCAGCAGCTTGTACAGGATGAACACTGAAGCTTTCTTT. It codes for CASSLYRMNTEAFF.

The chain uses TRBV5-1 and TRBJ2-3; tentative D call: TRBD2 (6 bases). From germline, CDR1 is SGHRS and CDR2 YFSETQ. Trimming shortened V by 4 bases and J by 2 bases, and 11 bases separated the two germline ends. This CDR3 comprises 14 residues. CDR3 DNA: TGCGCCAGCAGCGTGGGACTTTCCACAGATACGCAGTATTTT. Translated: CASSVGLSTDTQYF.

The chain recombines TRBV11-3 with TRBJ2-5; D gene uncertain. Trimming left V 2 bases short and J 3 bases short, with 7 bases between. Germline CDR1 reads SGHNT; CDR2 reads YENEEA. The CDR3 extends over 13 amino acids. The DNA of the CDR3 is TGTGCCAGCAGCTTAACGTCAGAAGAGACCCAGTACTTC. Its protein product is CASSLTSEETQYF.

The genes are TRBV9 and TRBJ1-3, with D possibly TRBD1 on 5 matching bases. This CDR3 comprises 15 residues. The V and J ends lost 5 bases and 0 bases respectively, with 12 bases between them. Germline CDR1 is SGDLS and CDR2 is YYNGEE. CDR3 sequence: CASSPDSRSGNTIYF. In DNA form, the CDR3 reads TGTGCCAGCAGTCCCGACAGCCGCTCTGGAAACACCATATATTTT.

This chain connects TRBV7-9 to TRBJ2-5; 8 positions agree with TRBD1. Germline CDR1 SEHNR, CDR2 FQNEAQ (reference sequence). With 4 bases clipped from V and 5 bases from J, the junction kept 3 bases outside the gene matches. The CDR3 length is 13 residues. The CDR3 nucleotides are TGTGCCAGCAGCTCGACAGGGGAGGAGACCCAGTACTTC. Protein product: CASSSTGEETQYF.

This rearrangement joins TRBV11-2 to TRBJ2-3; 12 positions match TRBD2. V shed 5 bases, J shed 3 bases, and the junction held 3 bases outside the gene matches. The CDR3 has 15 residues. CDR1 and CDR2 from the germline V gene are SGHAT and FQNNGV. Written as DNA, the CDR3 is TGTGCCAGCAGCCGGACTAGCGGGGCGACAGATACGCAGTATTTT. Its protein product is CASSRTSGATDTQYF.